This passage covers 10 T cell receptor beta chains from one sample sequenced in a study of T cells in Graves' hyperthyroidism and ophthalmopathy. Researchers amplified the TCR beta CDR3 regions from RNA transcripts. Initially, a first-round RT-PCR of the TCR CDR3 employed the HTBI primer set. Using its own MiXCR run on the multiplex PCR reads, TCRdb lists one record per CDR3 protein. Of hundreds of thousands of distinct CDR3 sequences in the sample, about 15% were seen once. Specimen: blood. These receptors were taken from a young woman with Graves' hyperthyroidism.

This clonotype came up many times. The gene calls are TRBV28 and TRBJ1-5; D is perhaps TRBD1 (5 bases). This CDR3 has 17 residues. Germline CDR1 reads MDHEN; CDR2 reads SYDVKM. The germline V and J ends were trimmed by 1 base and 1 base, with 14 bases remaining between them. The CDR3 DNA reads as TGTGCCAGCAGTTTATTGTGGTCAGGGTTAAGCAATCAGCCCCAGCATTTT. Amino acids: CASSLLWSGLSNQPQHF.

This chain links TRBV12-3 or TRBV12-4 with TRBJ2-3; TRBD1 matches 7 bases. The V segment lost 7 bases and the J segment 0 bases; nucleotides outside the gene matches: 4. The CDR3 totals 14 residues. The CDR3 DNA reads TGTGCCAGCAACCCGACAGGGAGCACAGATACGCAGTATTTT. Translation gives CASNPTGSTDTQYF.

This clonotype was recorded at least ten times. This chain links TRBV20-1 with TRBJ2-6; possible D gene TRBD1, 6 bases. The germline CDR1 and CDR2 sequences are DFQATT and SNEGSKA (reference sequence). The CDR3 sequence is 15 residues long. Trimming pared 3 bases from V and 0 bases from J, leaving 9 bases between. The CDR3 region has the DNA TGCAGTGCTAGCCTCAGGGGCTCTGGGGCCAACGTCCTGACTTTC. Protein sequence: CSASLRGSGANVLTF.

The chain combines TRBV4-1 with TRBJ2-1; TRBD2 is a possible D gene (6 bases). The CDR3 has 14 amino acids. Germline V gives CDR1 MGHRA, CDR2 YSYEKL. V lost 4 bases and J 12 bases, leaving 19 bases between the germline ends. CDR3 nucleotides: TGCGCCAGCAGCCTTGTACCGACTAGTTTTGGGCAGTTCTTC. This encodes CASSLVPTSFGQFF.

CDR3 sequence: CSVETQGRVYGYTF. CDR3 coding DNA: TGCAGCGTTGAAACCCAGGGAAGGGTTTATGGCTACACCTTC. The chain recombines TRBV29-1 with TRBJ1-2; weak D call: TRBD1 (5 bases). Germline values: CDR1 SQVTM, CDR2 ANQGSEA. There are 14 residues in the CDR3. V shed 2 bases and J shed 5 bases, with 15 bases lying between them.

V gene TRBV14 combines with J gene TRBJ1-3; weak D call: TRBD1 (6 bases). The CDR3 spans 15 residues. Germline assignment: CDR1 SGHDN and CDR2 FVKESK. The V end lost 6 bases, the J end lost 2 bases, and 14 bases lay between the germline ends. Written as DNA, the CDR3 is TGTGCCAGCAGACGAGGGACACCGCCTGGAAACACCATATATTTT. It is translated as CASRRGTPPGNTIYF.

This clonotype appeared many times. The rearrangement links TRBV2 to TRBJ2-2; 8 bases agree with TRBD2. The CDR3 covers 16 residues. Germline CDR1 reads SNHLY; CDR2 reads FYNNEI. Trimming cost V 4 bases and J 5 bases; bases outside gene matches: 9. The CDR3 DNA sequence: TGTGCCAGCAGTGTGTGGGCGGGAGGCCCTACCGGGGAGCTGTTTTTT. Protein product: CASSVWAGGPTGELFF.

The count of this clonotype is one. V is TRBV11-3 and J is TRBJ1-1; no clear D gene. Between the trimmed V and J ends, which lost 2 bases and 0 bases, there was a span of 7 bases. Germline CDR1 and CDR2: SGHNT and YENEEA. The CDR3 is 14 amino acids. The CDR3 reads CASSLPRMNTEAFF. CDR3 DNA: TGTGCCAGCAGCTTACCGAGGATGAACACTGAAGCTTTCTTT.

This clonotype was recorded many times. The gene calls are TRBV7-9 and TRBJ2-5, with TRBD1 identical over 7 bases. This CDR3 spans 17 amino acids. Germline V gene lookup returns CDR1 SEHNR and CDR2 FQNEAQ (reference sequence). With 2 bases clipped from V and 2 bases from J, the junction kept 11 bases outside the gene matches. Here the CDR3 DNA reads TGTGCCAGCAGCTTAATTTCCGGGACAGAGGTACAAGAGACCCAGTACTTC. Translation: CASSLISGTEVQETQYF.

This clonotype appeared a single time. This chain connects TRBV19 to TRBJ1-2; 11 nucleotides agree with TRBD1. V lost 5 bases to trimming and J lost 4 bases; unmatched junction nucleotides: 6. CDR1 LNHDA and CDR2 SQIVND come from the germline V gene (reference sequence). The CDR3 loop spans 15 amino acids. CDR3 region: CASSHRTGGVYGYTF. In DNA form, the CDR3 reads TGTGCCAGTAGTCACCGGACAGGGGGCGTCTATGGCTACACCTTC. The whole variable domain, remainder taken from reference TRBV19 and TRBJ1-2, is DGGITQSPKYLFRKEGQNVTLSCEQNLNHDAMYWYRQDPGQGLRLIYYSQIVNDFQKGDIAEGYSVSREKKESFPLTVTSAQKNPTAFYLCASSHRTGGVYGYTFGSGTRLTVV.